The 26 T cell receptor beta chains below were found in one sample sequenced in a study of neurological immune-mediated disorders. TCRdb reprocessed the 5' RACE reads via MiXCR and lists one record per CDR3 protein. The table has about 30,000 distinct CDR3 sequences, about a sixth seen once. Time point described: technical triplicate 3. What was sequenced was CD4+ T cells from blood. These TCRs come from a female donor with HTLV-1-associated myelopathy (HAM/TSP).

This clonotype was detected many times. The chain couples TRBV7-9 to TRBJ1-2; D is unresolved. This CDR3 has 16 amino acids. Germline loops: CDR1 SEHNR, CDR2 FQNEAQ (reference sequence). The V and J ends lost 6 bases and 4 bases respectively, with 21 bases between them. Here the CDR3 reads CASSSPFPGAVYGYTF. The CDR3 bases are TGTGCCAGCAGTTCGCCTTTCCCAGGTGCTGTCTATGGCTACACCTTC.

This clonotype was observed many times. The rearrangement uses TRBV19 and TRBJ1-2; D is uncertain. Germline V gene data show CDR1 as LNHDA and CDR2 as SQIVND (reference sequence). Trimming took off 1 base at V and 1 base at J, with 7 bases between the two ends. This CDR3 has 14 residues. CDR3 DNA: TGTGCCAGTAGTATAGTAGGTGTTAACTATGGCTACACCTTC. Amino acids: CASSIVGVNYGYTF.

This clonotype occurred many times. The rearrangement uses TRBV18 and TRBJ2-6, with 8 bases that match TRBD2. Germline V gene sequence: CDR1 KGHSH, CDR2 LQKENI. V lost 2 bases, J lost 0 bases, and 9 bases stayed unmatched. The CDR3 totals 19 residues. CDR3: CASSPKPAGALSGANVLTF. In nucleotides, the CDR3 is TGTGCCAGCTCACCAAAGCCAGCGGGAGCCCTCTCTGGGGCCAACGTCCTGACTTTC.

This clonotype has at least ten counts. The chain carries TRBV20-1 and TRBJ2-5, with a weak D call TRBD1 (5 bases). Germline V gene sequence: CDR1 DFQATT, CDR2 SNEGSKA (reference sequence). Trimming left V 6 bases short and J 5 bases short, with 13 bases between. CDR3 length equals 12 residues. This CDR3 reads CSAPSGLETQYF. The CDR3 DNA reads TGCAGTGCCCCATCAGGGTTGGAGACCCAGTACTTC.

This clonotype was seen ten or more times. The J gene is TRBJ2-5, the V gene TRBV12-3 or TRBV12-4; the match to TRBD2 covers 9 bases. V trimming: 6 bases; J trimming: 3 bases; junction bases outside the gene matches: 8. This CDR3 contains 15 residues. Written as DNA, the CDR3 is TGTGCCAGCAGCACCCCCCCTAGCGGGGAAGAGACCCAGTACTTC. Its translation: CASSTPPSGEETQYF.

This clonotype was detected ten times or more. The chain employs TRBV6-6 and TRBJ1-2, with 7 bases matching TRBD1. Germline V lookup: CDR1 MNHNY, CDR2 SVGAGI (reference sequence). CDR3 length equals 17 residues. V lost 4 bases and J lost 0; bases outside the gene matches: 11. The CDR3 loop reads CASSLDRDLLANYGYTF. The CDR3 DNA sequence: TGTGCCAGCAGTTTAGACAGGGACCTGTTAGCTAACTATGGCTACACCTTC.

This clonotype was counted at least ten times. The rearrangement joins TRBV2 to TRBJ2-3; D is uncertain. Germline loops: CDR1 SNHLY, CDR2 FYNNEI. With 7 bases removed from V and 0 bases from J, the gap between germline ends came to 11 bases. CDR3 length: 14 residues. CDR3 nucleotide sequence: TGTGCCAGCAAAAGCTCCGTGAGCACAGATACGCAGTATTTT. It yields the protein CASKSSVSTDTQYF.

This chain links TRBV5-6 with TRBJ2-1, with TRBD2 identical over 7 bases. Per the germline V gene, CDR1 is SGHDT and CDR2 is YYEEEE. This CDR3 spans 19 amino acids. The ends lost 4 bases at V and 5 bases at J; junction bases unmatched: 21. The CDR3 protein is CASSRTSSGSFNRNNEQFF. DNA of the CDR3: TGTGCCAGCAGCAGAACCTCTAGCGGAAGCTTCAACAGAAACAATGAGCAGTTCTTC.

At least ten counts were recorded for this clonotype. The CDR3 loop is CSARTSGTDTQYF. CDR3 nucleotide sequence: TGCAGCGCCCGGACTAGCGGAACAGATACGCAGTATTTT. The chain has TRBV29-1 and TRBJ2-3, with 10 positions matching TRBD2. Per germline, CDR1 SQVTM and CDR2 ANQGSEA. This CDR3 has 13 residues. Germline trimming cut 7 bases from V and 3 bases from J; bases unmatched to any gene: 4.

Ten or more counts support this clonotype. The rearrangement links TRBV7-2 to TRBJ2-7; 7 bases fit TRBD1. The CDR3 contains 14 residues. The V segment lost 5 bases and the J segment 2 bases; nucleotides outside the gene matches: 6. The V gene's germline CDR1 is SGHTA and CDR2 FQGNSA. The CDR3 nucleotides read TGTGCCAGCAGCCTCGGACAGGCCACCTACGAGCAGTACTTC. Its protein is CASSLGQATYEQYF.

This clonotype appeared many times. J is TRBJ2-2 and V is TRBV12-3 or TRBV12-4; TRBD1 matches 7 bases. This CDR3 has 16 amino acids. V dropped 2 bases and J dropped 1; count of bases not matched to a gene: 4. The CDR3: CASSLRDRKNTGELFF. In nucleotides, the CDR3 is TGTGCCAGCAGTTTACGGGACAGAAAGAACACCGGGGAGCTGTTTTTT.

This clonotype was counted many times. CDR3 sequence: CASSRVGADTQYF. The CDR3 coding sequence is TGTGCCAGCAGCCGGGTGGGAGCAGATACGCAGTATTTT. The rearrangement links TRBV7-2 to TRBJ2-3; D is possibly TRBD2 (5 bases). CDR3 size: 13 residues. Trimming cost V 5 bases and J 4 bases, with 10 bases left between them. Germline V gene data show CDR1 as SGHTA and CDR2 as FQGNSA.

This clonotype was recorded at least ten times. The chain recombines TRBV5-1 with TRBJ2-2; D may match TRBD1 or TRBD2 (6 bases each). This CDR3 region has 17 residues. Trimming removed 2 bases at V and 6 bases at J, with 20 bases between. In germline, CDR1 is SGHRS, CDR2 YFSETQ. The CDR3, as DNA: TGCGCCAGCAGCTTTCTACAGCCAGGGGAGGTGGCCGGGGAGCTGTTTTTT. Residues: CASSFLQPGEVAGELFF.

This clonotype was detected ten times or more. The CDR3, as DNA: TGTGCCAGCAGCCAAGATAGGGCCGCCGCCGGAGATACGCAGTATTTT. It translates to CASSQDRAAAGDTQYF. The rearrangement links TRBV4-2 to TRBJ2-3, with D hard to call. Between the trimmed V and J ends, which lost 0 bases and 5 bases, there was a span of 15 bases. Germline loops: CDR1 LGHNA, CDR2 YNFKEQ. This CDR3 has 16 residues.

The genes are TRBV7-2 and TRBJ1-6; 7 bases are a match to TRBD1. CDR1 is SGHTA and CDR2 is FQGNSA in the germline V gene. The CDR3 loop spans 14 amino acids. V was clipped by 4 bases and J by 5 bases; unmatched bases: 2. CDR3 nucleotides: TGTGCCAGCAGCTCAGGGGGTAATAATTCACCCCTCCACTTT. It codes for CASSSGGNNSPLHF.

This clonotype has at least ten counts. The chain recombines TRBV29-1 with TRBJ2-5, with a possible D match to TRBD2 (7 bases). The length of the CDR3 is 14 residues. Germline loops: CDR1 SQVTM, CDR2 ANQGSEA. V was cut by 4 bases and J by 4 bases, with 16 bases left in between. The CDR3 bases are TGCAGCGTTGTTGGATCGGGGGGCGGAGAGACCCAGTACTTC. Its translation is CSVVGSGGGETQYF.

This clonotype was detected ten times or more. This may stem from a read error, because a much larger clone lies one nucleotide away. This sequence joins TRBV7-9 and TRBJ2-5, with D tentatively TRBD1 or TRBD2 (5 bases each). The CDR3 runs to 15 residues. Trimming removed 6 bases at V and 5 bases at J, with 19 bases between. CDR1 and CDR2 (germline): SEHNR, FQNEAQ (reference sequence). CDR3: CASSSVRGRAETQYF. CDR3 bases: TGTGCCAGCAGTTCAGTACGGGGCAGGGCCGAGACCCAGTACTTC.

This clonotype was observed at least ten times. The chain employs TRBV7-3 and TRBJ2-1; D gene unclear. Germline V gives CDR1 SGHTA, CDR2 FQGTGA. Deletions cut 5 bases from V and 6 bases from J, with 14 bases between. This CDR3 spans 14 amino acids. The CDR3 loop reads CASSPSVTGNEQFF. The DNA for the CDR3 is TGTGCCAGCAGCCCCTCGGTGACTGGCAATGAGCAGTTCTTC.

This clonotype was observed many times. The V and J genes are TRBV21-1 and TRBJ2-7; the table names TRBD1, a call not compared with the DNA. TRBV21-1 is flagged as a pseudogene. CDR3 length equals 12 residues. For the CDR3, the DNA is TGTGCCAGCAGCAAGAAAAAGGGGGAGCAGTACTTC. It translates to CASSKKKGEQYF.

At least ten counts were recorded for this clonotype. CDR3 nucleotides: TGTGCCAGCAGCTTAGCGCTGAGTACTAGCGGGGGGAACACCGGGGAGCTGTTTTTT. It specifies CASSLALSTSGGNTGELFF. The gene calls are TRBV7-8 and TRBJ2-2; TRBD2 matches at 11 bases. V lost 0 bases to trimming and J lost 1 base; unmatched junction nucleotides: 7. This CDR3 has 19 amino acids. The germline CDR1 and CDR2 sequences are SGHVS and FQNEAQ. Full variable domain (missing parts from reference TRBV7-8 and TRBJ2-2): GAGVSQSPRYKVAKRGQDVALRCDPISGHVSLFWYQQALGQGPEFLTYFQNEAQLDKSGLPSDRFFAERPEGSVSTLKIQRTQQEDSAVYLCASSLALSTSGGNTGELFFGEGSRLTVL.

This clonotype has a count of ten or more. V usage is TRBV20-1 and J usage is TRBJ2-1; 10 bases are a match to TRBD2. The V gene's germline CDR1 is DFQATT and CDR2 SNEGSKA (reference sequence). After removal of 6 bases from V and 2 bases from J, the junction contained 4 bases not matched to a gene. The CDR3 is made up of 14 amino acids. This CDR3 reads CSARTSGPYNEQFF. The CDR3 nucleotides are TGCAGTGCCCGGACTAGCGGACCCTACAATGAGCAGTTCTTC.

The table lists this clonotype with many counts. The V call is TRBV12-5, the J call TRBJ1-1; the match to TRBD1 covers 8 bases. With 6 bases clipped from V and 4 bases from J, the junction kept 10 bases outside the gene matches. CDR1 is LGHNT, CDR2 FRNRAP, per germline. The CDR3 extends over 15 amino acids. The CDR3 here is CASGPPTGAGTEAFF. The CDR3 DNA reads TGTGCTAGTGGGCCACCGACAGGGGCTGGCACTGAAGCTTTCTTT.

The V gene is TRBV5-1, the J gene TRBJ2-3; D uncertain. Trimming shortened V by 4 bases and J by 2 bases, and 14 bases separated the two germline ends. The germline gives CDR1 SGHRS, CDR2 YFSETQ. The CDR3 loop spans 15 amino acids. Here the CDR3 reads CASSPRAAYTDTQYF. For the CDR3, the DNA is TGCGCCAGCAGCCCCCGGGCCGCCTACACAGATACGCAGTATTTT. Full variable domain (remainder filled in from reference TRBV5-1 and TRBJ2-3): KAGVTQTPRYLIKTRGQQVTLSCSPISGHRSVSWYQQTPGQGLQFLFEYFSETQRNKGNFPGRFSGRQFSNSRSEMNVSTLELGDSALYLCASSPRAAYTDTQYFGPGTRLTVL.

This clonotype was seen at least ten times. This rearrangement joins TRBV6-6 to TRBJ2-7, with 9 bases identical to TRBD1. This CDR3 spans 17 amino acids. Germline-derived CDR1 and CDR2 are MNHNY and SVGAGI (reference sequence). The J segment lost 4 bases and the V segment lost 6 bases, leaving 16 bases of the junction unmatched. As DNA, the CDR3 is TGTGCCAGCAGCCAAGGGACAGGGTGGATGGGAGTGTACGAGCAGTACTTC. Its translation is CASSQGTGWMGVYEQYF.

This clonotype was seen repeatedly, ten times or more. The V and J genes are TRBV29-1 and TRBJ2-7; D may be TRBD1 or TRBD2 (5 bases each). The CDR3 is 12 residues long. Germline V gene lookup returns CDR1 SQVTM and CDR2 ANQGSEA. Deletions cut 1 base from V and 3 bases from J, with 7 bases between. The CDR3 DNA sequence: TGCAGCGTTGAAGGGGACCACTACGAGCAGTACTTC. Translating it yields CSVEGDHYEQYF.

This clonotype was recorded only once. The rearrangement joins TRBV7-3 to TRBJ2-1; D is possibly TRBD1 (6 bases). The V gene's germline CDR1 is SGHTA and CDR2 FQGTGA. The CDR3 extends over 17 amino acids. Trimming took 5 bases from V and 6 from J, leaving 23 bases between them. CDR3 in DNA: TGTGCCAGCAGCGCCAGCCCCCTCGACAGGATGGGCAATGAGCAGTTCTTC. Protein product: CASSASPLDRMGNEQFF.